This T cell receptor beta chain was recorded in a study of neurological immune-mediated disorders. This CDR3 has 16 residues. V lost 5 bases to trimming and J lost 3 bases, with 20 bases between them. Germline CDR1 and CDR2: SGHVS and FQNEAQ. This clonotype showed up many times. TCRdb re-analysed the 5' RACE reads in MiXCR, keeping a single row per CDR3 protein. The sample yields more than 40,000 distinct CDR3 sequences, about 2% seen once. This receptor was obtained from a woman aged 40 to 55 with multiple sclerosis. The chain recombines TRBV7-8 with TRBJ2-7; possibly TRBD1 or TRBD2 for D (5 bases each). What was sequenced was PBMCs. The CDR3 loop is CASSTASGTSIYEQYF. CDR3 nucleotide sequence: TGTGCCAGCAGCACGGCCTCCGGGACCTCAATCTACGAGCAGTACTTC.